The rows below give T cell receptor beta chains drawn from one sample of a study of T-cell reconstitution after alpha-beta-depleted transplantation in children. TCRdb re-derived calls from the PCR reads in MiXCR, one entry per CDR3 protein. This table has 350,000 to 400,000 distinct CDR3 sequences, roughly 22% appearing once. The sample here was PBMCs from the stem cell graft donor, taken from the stem cell graft. These TCRs come from a human donor who donated a stem cell graft to a child with acute myeloid leukemia. CDR3s include the opening cysteine and the closing phenylalanine or tryptophan. A D gene is named only where the DNA matches it firmly. A row's size may be missing; if present it is once, few, many or a size class.

j_call: TRBJ2-2; v_call: TRBV20-1; d_call: TRBD2; clone_size: NA; cdr3_aa: CRGQAPGLAGGGTGELFF; cdr3_nt: TGCAGGGGCCAGGCCCCGGGCCTAGCGGGAGGAGGCACCGGGGAGCTGTTTTTT
j_call: TRBJ2-7; v_call: TRBV28; d_call: NA; clone_size: few; cdr3_aa: CASRQVNEQYF; cdr3_nt: TGTGCCAGCAGGCAGGTAAACGAGCAGTACTTC
j_call: TRBJ2-1; v_call: TRBV7-9; d_call: TRBD2; clone_size: few; cdr3_aa: CASSSLLAGEYNEQFF; cdr3_nt: TGTGCCAGCAGCTCCCTCCTAGCGGGAGAATACAATGAGCAGTTCTTC
j_call: TRBJ1-6; v_call: TRBV7-6; d_call: NA; clone_size: few; cdr3_aa: CASTSGGSPLHF; cdr3_nt: TGTGCCAGCACCTCCGGGGGGTCACCCCTCCACTTT
j_call: TRBJ1-2; v_call: TRBV20-1; d_call: NA; clone_size: NA; cdr3_aa: CSASQGLYGYTF; cdr3_nt: TGCAGTGCTAGCCAAGGACTATATGGCTACACCTTC
j_call: TRBJ2-1; v_call: TRBV7-9; d_call: TRBD2; clone_size: few; cdr3_aa: CASSLALAGENNEQFF; cdr3_nt: TGTGCCAGCAGCTTAGCGCTGGCGGGAGAGAACAATGAGCAGTTTTTC
j_call: TRBJ2-1; v_call: TRBV13; d_call: TRBD2; clone_size: NA; cdr3_aa: CASSSGGGNSYNEQFF; cdr3_nt: TGTGCCAGCAGCTCCGGGGGAGGGAATTCCTACAATGAGCAGTTCTTC
j_call: TRBJ1-1; v_call: TRBV20-1; d_call: NA; clone_size: few; cdr3_aa: CSARDLGGLAEAFF; cdr3_nt: TGCAGTGCTAGAGATCTTGGGGGTTTGGCTGAAGCTTTCTTT
j_call: TRBJ2-1; v_call: TRBV7-2; d_call: NA; clone_size: NA; cdr3_aa: CASSLATANYNEQFF; cdr3_nt: TGTGCCAGCAGCTTAGCCACAGCGAATTACAATGAGCAGTTCTTC
j_call: TRBJ2-2; v_call: TRBV6-6; d_call: NA; clone_size: NA; cdr3_aa: CASGAANTGELFF; cdr3_nt: TGTGCCAGCGGGGCGGCGAACACCGGGGAGCTGTTTTTT
j_call: TRBJ1-1; v_call: TRBV4-1; d_call: NA; clone_size: few; cdr3_aa: CASSQGGVNTEAFF; cdr3_nt: TGCGCCAGCAGCCAAGGGGGTGTGAACACTGAAGCTTTCTTT
j_call: TRBJ2-7; v_call: TRBV28; d_call: NA; clone_size: few; cdr3_aa: CASKSTGTSYEQYF; cdr3_nt: TGTGCCAGCAAATCGACCGGGACTTCCTACGAGCAGTACTTC
j_call: TRBJ2-2; v_call: TRBV30; d_call: NA; clone_size: NA; cdr3_aa: CAWRRMQNTGELFF; cdr3_nt: TGTGCCTGGAGACGAATGCAGAACACCGGGGAGCTGTTTTTT
j_call: TRBJ2-7; v_call: TRBV29-1; d_call: TRBD1; clone_size: many; cdr3_aa: CSVGRTGGSYEQYF; cdr3_nt: TGCAGCGTCGGGAGGACAGGGGGCTCCTACGAGCAGTACTTC
j_call: TRBJ2-5; v_call: TRBV2; d_call: NA; clone_size: NA; cdr3_aa: CASRGGYTKATQYF; cdr3_nt: TGTGCCAGCAGGGGGGGTTATACGAAAGCGACCCAGTACTTC
j_call: TRBJ2-1; v_call: TRBV5-1; d_call: TRBD1; clone_size: many; cdr3_aa: CASSQQGTEQFF; cdr3_nt: TGCGCCAGCAGCCAACAGGGGACTGAGCAGTTCTTC
j_call: TRBJ2-3; v_call: TRBV20-1; d_call: TRBD2; clone_size: many; cdr3_aa: CSAIAGEFVDTQYF; cdr3_nt: TGCAGTGCTATAGCGGGAGAGTTTGTAGATACGCAGTATTTT
j_call: TRBJ2-7; v_call: TRBV5-6; d_call: NA; clone_size: few; cdr3_aa: CASSFLYYEQYF; cdr3_nt: TGTGCCAGCAGCTTCCTCTACTACGAGCAGTACTTC
j_call: TRBJ2-7; v_call: TRBV5-1; d_call: NA; clone_size: few; cdr3_aa: CASSFGTGPTYEQYF; cdr3_nt: TGCGCCAGCAGCTTTGGGACGGGCCCGACCTACGAGCAGTACTTC
j_call: TRBJ1-2; v_call: TRBV13; d_call: TRBD1; clone_size: few; cdr3_aa: CASSQRRGQLITGYTF; cdr3_nt: TGTGCCAGCAGCCAAAGGCGGGGACAGTTAATTACGGGCTACACCTTC
j_call: TRBJ2-1; v_call: TRBV7-8; d_call: TRBD2; clone_size: few; cdr3_aa: CASSSASGRRGNEQFF; cdr3_nt: TGTGCCAGCAGCTCTGCTAGCGGGAGGAGAGGGAATGAGCAGTTCTTC
j_call: TRBJ2-1; v_call: TRBV5-1; d_call: TRBD2; clone_size: NA; cdr3_aa: CASSLAWGKRESNEQFF; cdr3_nt: TGCGCCAGCAGCTTGGCCTGGGGGAAGCGGGAGAGCAATGAGCAGTTCTTC